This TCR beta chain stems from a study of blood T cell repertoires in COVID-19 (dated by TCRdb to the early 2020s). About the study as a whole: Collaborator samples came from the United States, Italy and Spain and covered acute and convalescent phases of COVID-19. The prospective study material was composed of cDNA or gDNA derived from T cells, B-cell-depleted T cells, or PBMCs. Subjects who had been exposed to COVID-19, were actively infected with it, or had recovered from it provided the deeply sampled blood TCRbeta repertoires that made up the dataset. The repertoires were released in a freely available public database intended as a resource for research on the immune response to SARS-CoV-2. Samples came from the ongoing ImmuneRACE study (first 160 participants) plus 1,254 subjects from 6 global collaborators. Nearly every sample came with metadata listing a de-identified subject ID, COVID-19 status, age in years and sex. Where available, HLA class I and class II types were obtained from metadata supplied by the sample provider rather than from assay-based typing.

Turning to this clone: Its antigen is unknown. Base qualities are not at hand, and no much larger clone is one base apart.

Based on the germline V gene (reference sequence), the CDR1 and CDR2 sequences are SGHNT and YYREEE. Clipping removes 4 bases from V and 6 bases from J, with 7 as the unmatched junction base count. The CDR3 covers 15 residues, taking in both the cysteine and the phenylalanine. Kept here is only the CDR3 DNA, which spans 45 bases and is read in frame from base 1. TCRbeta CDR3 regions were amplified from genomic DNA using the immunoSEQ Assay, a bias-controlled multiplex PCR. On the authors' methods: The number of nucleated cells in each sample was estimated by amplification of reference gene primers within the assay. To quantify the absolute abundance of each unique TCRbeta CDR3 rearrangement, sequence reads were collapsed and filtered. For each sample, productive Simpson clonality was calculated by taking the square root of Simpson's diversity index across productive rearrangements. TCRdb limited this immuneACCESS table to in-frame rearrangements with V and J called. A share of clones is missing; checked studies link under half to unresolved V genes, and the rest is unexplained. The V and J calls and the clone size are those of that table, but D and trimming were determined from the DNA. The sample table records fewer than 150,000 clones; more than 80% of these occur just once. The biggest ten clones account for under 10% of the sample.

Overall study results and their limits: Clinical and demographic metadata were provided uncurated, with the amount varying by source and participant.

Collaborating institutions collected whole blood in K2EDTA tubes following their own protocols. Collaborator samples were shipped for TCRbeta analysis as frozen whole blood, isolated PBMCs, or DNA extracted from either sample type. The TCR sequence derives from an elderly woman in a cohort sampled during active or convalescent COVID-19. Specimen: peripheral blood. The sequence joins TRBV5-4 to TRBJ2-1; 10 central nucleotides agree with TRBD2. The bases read TGTGCCAGCAGCATAACTAGCGGGGAAGGCAATGAGCAGTTCTTC. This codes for CASSITSGEGNEQFF.